This is a list of T cell receptor beta chains from one sample in a study of T cells after yellow fever vaccination. Each CDR3 protein is one row after TCRdb ran MiXCR on the 5' RACE reads. The table has 500,000 to 650,000 distinct CDR3 sequences, approximately 16% seen once. The starting material was PBMCs, obtained around 5 days after the first yellow fever vaccination. The receptor source for this set is a man aged 18 to 30 who received the YFV17D yellow fever vaccine. Each CDR3 is given with its conserved first and last residue. Fields, in order: CDR3 DNA, CDR3 protein, D gene, J gene, clone size, V gene. D genes are given only for firm matches. Clone sizes are given selectively: once, few, many, or a class where the clone is expanded.

CDR3nt: TGTGCCAGCAGTGGTACAGGGGCCATCTCTGGAAACACCATATATTTT
CDR3aa: CASSGTGAISGNTIYF
d_gene: TRBD1
j_gene: TRBJ1-3
abundance: -
v_gene: TRBV25-1

CDR3nt: TGTGCCAGCATTCTGACAGGGATGAACACTGAAGCTTTCTTT
CDR3aa: CASILTGMNTEAFF
d_gene: TRBD1
j_gene: TRBJ1-1
abundance: -
v_gene: TRBV12-3/TRBV12-4

CDR3nt: TGTGCCAGCAGCTCATCCCCGGAACTGAACACTGAAGCTTTCTTT
CDR3aa: CASSSSPELNTEAFF
d_gene: -
j_gene: TRBJ1-1
abundance: few
v_gene: TRBV7-9

CDR3nt: TGTGCCAGCAGCTTAGCTGGGTGGGGGGCCTACAATGAGCAGTTCTTC
CDR3aa: CASSLAGWGAYNEQFF
d_gene: -
j_gene: TRBJ2-1
abundance: -
v_gene: TRBV7-2

CDR3nt: TGTGCCACCGAGACAGGGGGTTTTGGCTACACCTTC
CDR3aa: CATETGGFGYTF
d_gene: TRBD1
j_gene: TRBJ1-2
abundance: -
v_gene: TRBV28

CDR3nt: TGTGCCAGCAGCTTAGATGGGGTGATCTATGGCTACACCTTC
CDR3aa: CASSLDGVIYGYTF
d_gene: -
j_gene: TRBJ1-2
abundance: -
v_gene: TRBV7-9

CDR3nt: TGTGCCACCAGTGATAATGACCGGGCCATAGAGGATACGCAGTATTTT
CDR3aa: CATSDNDRAIEDTQYF
d_gene: -
j_gene: TRBJ2-3
abundance: few
v_gene: TRBV24-1

CDR3nt: TGTGCCAGCAGCCGGGCGGGACTAGCGGCTAACCAAGAGACCCAGTACTTC
CDR3aa: CASSRAGLAANQETQYF
d_gene: TRBD2
j_gene: TRBJ2-5
abundance: -
v_gene: TRBV7-3

CDR3nt: TGTGCCAGTAAAGCGGGGCCATCCTATGGCTACACCTTC
CDR3aa: CASKAGPSYGYTF
d_gene: -
j_gene: TRBJ1-2
abundance: few
v_gene: TRBV19

CDR3nt: TGTGCCAGCAGCTTAGCTTCTACTAGCGGGGGGCGCACAGATACGCAGTATTTT
CDR3aa: CASSLASTSGGRTDTQYF
d_gene: TRBD2
j_gene: TRBJ2-3
abundance: -
v_gene: TRBV7-2

CDR3nt: TGTGCCAGCAGCTTACGGGCTGAGCAGTTCTTC
CDR3aa: CASSLRAEQFF
d_gene: -
j_gene: TRBJ2-1
abundance: few
v_gene: TRBV7-8

CDR3nt: TGTGCCAGCAGTTACGATACTAGCACCGGGGAGCTGTTTTTT
CDR3aa: CASSYDTSTGELFF
d_gene: -
j_gene: TRBJ2-2
abundance: few
v_gene: TRBV6-2/TRBV6-3

CDR3nt: TGTGCCACTACCACAGCTGGAGATCAGCCCCAGCATTTT
CDR3aa: CATTTAGDQPQHF
d_gene: -
j_gene: TRBJ1-5
abundance: -
v_gene: TRBV10-3

CDR3nt: TGTGCCAGCAGCTTAGGGGACAAGTGGCGTGAGCCCCAGCATTTT
CDR3aa: CASSLGDKWREPQHF
d_gene: -
j_gene: TRBJ1-5
abundance: -
v_gene: TRBV11-2

CDR3nt: TGTGCCACCAGCAGAGAGCGGGGGGGGGATACGCAGTATTTT
CDR3aa: CATSRERGGDTQYF
d_gene: TRBD2
j_gene: TRBJ2-3
abundance: few
v_gene: TRBV15

CDR3nt: TGTGCCAGCAGTTACTCGAATTGGGCAGTCCGAGAGACCCAGTACTTC
CDR3aa: CASSYSNWAVRETQYF
d_gene: -
j_gene: TRBJ2-5
abundance: -
v_gene: TRBV6-5

CDR3nt: TGCGCCAGCAGCTTGCGCGGGGCCCCATCTCAGGAGCAGTACTTC
CDR3aa: CASSLRGAPSQEQYF
d_gene: -
j_gene: TRBJ2-7
abundance: few
v_gene: TRBV5-1

CDR3nt: TGTGCCAGCAGTTTTCCAGGGGGAGTGGGCTACACCTTC
CDR3aa: CASSFPGGVGYTF
d_gene: TRBD1
j_gene: TRBJ1-2
abundance: -
v_gene: TRBV12-3/TRBV12-4

CDR3nt: TGCGCCAGCAGCCAAGATCCCGACAGTAACACCGGGGAGCTGTTTTTT
CDR3aa: CASSQDPDSNTGELFF
d_gene: -
j_gene: TRBJ2-2
abundance: few
v_gene: TRBV4-3

CDR3nt: TGTGCCAGCAGCTTAGATGGGTCACCAATTGAGACCCAGTACTTC
CDR3aa: CASSLDGSPIETQYF
d_gene: -
j_gene: TRBJ2-5
abundance: -
v_gene: TRBV11-2

CDR3nt: TGTGCCAGCAGCCCTTCCCCCGGGAACACTGGAAACACCATATATTTT
CDR3aa: CASSPSPGNTGNTIYF
d_gene: -
j_gene: TRBJ1-3
abundance: many
v_gene: TRBV12-3/TRBV12-4

CDR3nt: TGTGCCAGCAGGAACACCGGGACAGGGCAAGAGACCCAGTACTTC
CDR3aa: CASRNTGTGQETQYF
d_gene: TRBD1
j_gene: TRBJ2-5
abundance: many
v_gene: TRBV12-3/TRBV12-4

CDR3nt: TGTGCCAGCCGGAAGTCGGACAGGGCGGATCAGCCCCAGCATTTT
CDR3aa: CASRKSDRADQPQHF
d_gene: TRBD1
j_gene: TRBJ1-5
abundance: few
v_gene: TRBV27

CDR3nt: TGTGCCAGCAGCTTGCGGGAAAGAGGGACCGGGGAGCTGTTTTTT
CDR3aa: CASSLRERGTGELFF
d_gene: -
j_gene: TRBJ2-2
abundance: -
v_gene: TRBV5-5